One T cell receptor beta chain is described in this entry. Generated by immunoSEQ multiplex PCR, the TCRdb table keeps only in-frame clones and is missing some. The sample includes 130,000 or so clones, approximately 74% of them seen just once. This specimen belongs to a study of blood T cell repertoires in COVID-19. As for the study in general: T cells, B-cell-depleted T cells, or PBMCs supplied cDNA or gDNA.

The ends lost 4 bases at V and 0 bases at J; junction bases unmatched: 4. This CDR3 contains 15 residues. Germline lookup yields CDR1 SGHDT and CDR2 YYEEEE. This sequence was found in a woman between 65 and 79 years old with acute or convalescent COVID-19. The chain employs TRBV5-6 and TRBJ2-7, with 10 nucleotides matching TRBD1. The sample was peripheral blood. The CDR3 DNA is TGTGCCAGCAGCGGGGGACAGGGGATCTCCTACGAGCAGTACTTC. Encoded protein: CASSGGQGISYEQYF.